Listed below are T cell receptor beta chains from one sample, sequenced in a study of post-analysis software for immune sequencing data. Each CDR3 protein gets one entry after TCRdb re-called the PCR reads with MiXCR. The repertoire includes around 770,000 distinct CDR3 sequences, under 60% of them detected once, and roughly 5% sits in the top ten. Source material: blood. The receptors shown here come from a girl aged 5 to 17 with multiple sclerosis. Each CDR3 is given with its conserved first and last residue. Fields, in order: D gene, V gene, clone size, J gene, CDR3 protein, CDR3 DNA. D genes are given only for firm matches. The size entry is marked missing in some rows and otherwise reads once, few, many or a size class.

.	TRBV7-2	.	TRBJ2-6	CASSLMSGAGANVLTF	TGTGCCAGCAGCTTAATGTCCGGGGCTGGGGCCAACGTCCTGACTTTC
TRBD2	TRBV29-1	.	TRBJ2-3	CSVPPGLAGEGSWEDTQYF	TGCAGCGTTCCCCCGGGACTAGCGGGAGAGGGTTCGTGGGAAGATACGCAGTATTTT
.	TRBV20-1	.	TRBJ2-7	CSARDLVGSYEQYF	TGCAGTGCTAGAGATCTTGTCGGGTCCTACGAGCAGTACTTC
TRBD2	TRBV7-2	.	TRBJ2-4	CASSPLGLAGEDKNIQYF	TGTGCCAGCAGCCCCCTGGGACTAGCGGGAGAGGACAAAAACATTCAGTACTTC
.	TRBV7-9	.	TRBJ2-1	CASKSVNFNNEQFF	TGTGCCAGCAAGAGTGTCAATTTCAACAATGAGCAGTTCTTC
TRBD2	TRBV7-9	.	TRBJ2-3	CASIRLAGADTQYF	TGTGCCAGCATTCGACTAGCGGGAGCAGATACGCAGTATTTT
TRBD1	TRBV2	once	TRBJ1-1	CARRTGGTQRTEAFF	TGTGCCAGGCGGACAGGGGGCACTCAGAGAACTGAAGCTTTCTTT
.	TRBV12-3/TRBV12-4	.	TRBJ1-2	CASSLAGKDGYTF	TGTGCCAGCAGTTTAGCAGGAAAAGATGGCTACACCTTC
.	TRBV10-3	.	TRBJ1-1	CAISQTARVEAFF	TGTGCCATCAGCCAGACAGCGCGCGTCGAAGCTTTCTTT
TRBD2	TRBV6-5	.	TRBJ2-5	CASSYDLAGETQYF	TGTGCCAGCAGTTACGACCTAGCGGGAGAGACCCAGTACTTC
.	TRBV28	.	TRBJ2-1	CASSPPGTFNEQFF	TGTGCCAGCAGTCCACCCGGGACTTTCAATGAGCAGTTCTTC
.	TRBV20-1	few	TRBJ2-7	CSAGVWTDRTYEQYF	TGCAGTGCCGGGGTGTGGACAGACCGGACCTACGAGCAGTACTTC
TRBD2	TRBV10-3	.	TRBJ2-1	CASGEGPDEQFF	TGTGCCAGTGGGGAGGGCCCCGATGAGCAGTTCTTC
TRBD1	TRBV6-5	.	TRBJ2-6	CASSYQGAGANVLTF	TGTGCCAGCAGTTACCAGGGGGCTGGGGCCAACGTCCTGACTTTC
TRBD1	TRBV15	few	TRBJ2-7	CATRDRGSHEQYF	TGTGCCACCAGGGACAGGGGGTCCCACGAGCAGTACTTC
.	TRBV6-1	.	TRBJ1-4	CASSDPGTADEKLFF	TGTGCCAGCAGTGATCCCGGGACGGCCGATGAAAAACTGTTTTTT